Below, 5 T cell receptor beta chains from the same sample are listed, as sequenced in a study of blood T cell repertoires in COVID-19 (dated by TCRdb to 2018 to 2020). Library preparation was by the immunoSEQ multiplex PCR assay. This immuneACCESS table, as held by TCRdb, lists in-frame sequences with V and J called but not all clones. Of the missing ones, under half trace to an unresolved V gene in checked studies; the others have no known cause. The sample includes under 110,000 clones, with 80% to 95% observed a single time. Jointly, the top ten make up approximately 5.8% of the sample. Sequencing used peripheral blood. Receptors were obtained from a man aged 50-59 years with active COVID-19.

This clone was picked up one time. The chain links TRBV7-3 to TRBJ1-3; TRBD1 is a possible D gene (5 bases). Per germline, CDR1 SGHTA and CDR2 FQGTGA. This CDR3 contains 16 residues. V lost 0 bases, J lost 1 base, and 10 bases lay in between. The CDR3 bases are TGTGCCAGCAGCTTAACCCCGGGGGTTTCTGGAAACACCATATATTTT. This gives the protein CASSLTPGVSGNTIYF. The full variable domain, rest sourced from reference TRBV7-3 and TRBJ1-3, is GAGVSQTPSNKVTEKGKYVELRCDPISGHTALYWYRQSLGQGPEFLIYFQGTGAADDSGLPNDRFFAVRPEGSVSTLKIQRTERGDSAVYLCASSLTPGVSGNTIYFGEGSWLTVV.

The chain recombines TRBV5-1 with TRBJ1-2; possibly TRBD1 for D (5 bases). The CDR3 consists of 15 residues. Germline V gene data show CDR1 as SGHRS and CDR2 as YFSETQ. Trimming pared 1 base from V and 3 bases from J, leaving 13 bases between. CDR3 nucleotide sequence: TGCGCCAGCAGCTTGTTCCGCCCGGGGGACTATGGCTACACCTTC. It is translated as CASSLFRPGDYGYTF.

This sequence joins TRBV6-6 and TRBJ2-5; D is unclear. V dropped 6 bases and J dropped 3 bases, with 5 bases sitting between them. CDR3 length: 11 residues. From germline, CDR1 is MNHNY and CDR2 SVGAGI (reference sequence). The CDR3 DNA follows: TGTGCCAGCAGCCCTGAAGAGACCCAGTACTTC. The encoded protein is CASSPEETQYF.

The CDR3 region has the DNA TGTGCCAGCTCCCCCGGGTTAGCGGGCTCCTACGAGCAGTACTTC. Translation: CASSPGLAGSYEQYF. The chain links TRBV18 to TRBJ2-7; 7 nucleotides line up with TRBD2. V gave up 6 bases and J gave up 0 bases; unmatched junction bases: 8. This CDR3 region has 15 residues. Germline assignment: CDR1 KGHSH and CDR2 LQKENI.

The chain joins TRBV7-8 to TRBJ1-3; possibly TRBD1 for D (5 bases). The CDR3 extends over 16 amino acids. Trimming removed 5 bases from V and 2 bases from J, with 16 bases in between. The germline V gene encodes CDR1 SGHVS and CDR2 FQNEAQ. The CDR3 sequence is CASSPLRGVTGNTIYF. CDR3 DNA: TGTGCCAGCAGCCCCCTCCGGGGGGTTACTGGAAACACCATATATTTT.